Listed below are T cell receptor beta chains from one sample, sequenced in a study of blood T cell repertoires in COVID-19. Data came from immunoSEQ multiplex PCR; TCRdb stores just in-frame clones and leaves some out. Of 350,000 to 400,000 clones in the sample, around 90% were seen once. Sequencing used peripheral blood. Receptors were obtained from a man younger than 35 with active or convalescent COVID-19. Both conserved end residues are part of each CDR3. A D gene is named only where the DNA matches it firmly. Clone size, where shown, is once, few, many, or a class for clones that have expanded.

TRBV12-5	-	TRBJ1-1	-	TGTGCTAGTGGTTTGGTCCGGGGTTTAAGGACTGAAGCTTTCTTT	CASGLVRGLRTEAFF
TRBV5-1	few	TRBJ2-1	-	TGCGCCAGCAGCTTGGCATCGGGAAACTACAATGAGCAGTTCTTC	CASSLASGNYNEQFF
TRBV10-2	-	TRBJ2-1	TRBD1	TGCGCCAGCAGTGAGTCTACAGGGGGTTTGGGTGAGCAGTTCTTC	CASSESTGGLGEQFF
TRBV19	-	TRBJ2-1	TRBD1	TGTGCCAGTAGTATATATGGGACAGGGAACACCGAGCAGTTCTTC	CASSIYGTGNTEQFF
TRBV19	-	TRBJ2-6	-	TGTGCCAGTACTCTGAGTAGCTCTGGGGCCAACGTGCTGACTTTC	CASTLSSSGANVLTF
TRBV29-1	-	TRBJ2-5	-	TGCAGCGTTGTGGTGGACAGTAATTACTTC	CSVVVDSNYF
TRBV4-1	-	TRBJ1-5	-	TGCGCCAGCAGCCTCCGAAGCGGGCAGGCAAATCAGCCCCAGCATTTT	CASSLRSGQANQPQHF
TRBV9	few	TRBJ2-1	TRBD2	TGTGCCAGCAGCGTAGGCGGTAGCGGGAGGGTCTACGCCATCCTCGATGAGCAGTTCTTC	CASSVGGSGRVYAILDEQFF
TRBV6-5	-	TRBJ1-5	-	TGTGCCAGCAGTCGGACACTCACCCCCTTCGCCGAACATTTT	CASSRTLTPFAEHF
TRBV6-5	-	TRBJ1-2	-	TGTGCCAGCAGTCCAGGGTGGAACTATGGCTACACCTTC	CASSPGWNYGYTF
TRBV6-2/TRBV6-3	-	TRBJ2-7	TRBD2	TGTGCCAGCAGTTACATTGGACTAGCGGGATACGAGCAGTACTTC	CASSYIGLAGYEQYF
TRBV19	-	TRBJ2-1	TRBD1	TGTGCCAGTAGTGAGGACAGGGGGTCCGATGAGCAGTTCTTC	CASSEDRGSDEQFF
TRBV15	-	TRBJ1-1	TRBD1	TGTGCCACTTCCGGGACAGGATATGAAGCTTTCTTT	CATSGTGYEAFF
TRBV11-2	-	TRBJ2-3	TRBD2	TGTGCCAGCAGTTCGATTTGGGAGGGAACAGATACGCAGTATTTT	CASSSIWEGTDTQYF
TRBV10-2	-	TRBJ1-2	TRBD1	TGCGCCAGCAGTGAGTCCTGGACAGGGAGCTATGGCTACACCTTC	CASSESWTGSYGYTF
TRBV12-3/TRBV12-4	-	TRBJ2-1	-	TGTGCCAGCAGCCAAACGACTCTTCTGGTCTTC	CASSQTTLLVF
TRBV9	-	TRBJ1-1	-	TGTGCCAGCAGCGAGGGCCGGGACAAAGGGGGGAACACTGAAGCTTTCTTT	CASSEGRDKGGNTEAFF
TRBV24-1	-	TRBJ2-1	-	TGTGCCACCAGTGATTTGGTCCTAGGTAATGAGCAGTTCTTC	CATSDLVLGNEQFF
TRBV27	-	TRBJ2-3	-	TGTGCCAGCAGTTTTCCGGGAGGCACAGATACGCAGTATTTT	CASSFPGGTDTQYF
TRBV6-6	-	TRBJ2-7	TRBD2	TGTGCCAGCAGTTACCCTAGCGGGGCCTCCTACGAGCAGTACTTC	CASSYPSGASYEQYF
TRBV7-8	-	TRBJ2-7	-	TGTGCCAGCAGCCCAGACAACAGGCTCTACGAGCAGTACTTC	CASSPDNRLYEQYF
TRBV24-1	-	TRBJ2-3	TRBD1	TGTGCCACCAGCTTGACAGGGAATGTGGATACGCAGTATTTT	CATSLTGNVDTQYF
TRBV5-1	-	TRBJ2-3	TRBD1	TGCGCCAGCAGCTCCGGGACAGGGGTTTCTAGCACAGATACGCAGTATTTT	CASSSGTGVSSTDTQYF
TRBV5-8	-	TRBJ1-5	-	TGTGCCAGCAGCTTGGTGGGGGCGAGAGGCAATCAGCCCCAGCATTTT	CASSLVGARGNQPQHF
TRBV10-1	-	TRBJ1-6	-	TGCGCCAGCAGTGAGTCCCGGAGGCTGGCAACCCTCCACTTT	CASSESRRLATLHF
TRBV2	once	TRBJ2-1	-	TGTGCCAGCAGCTTAGATCCCTACAATGAGCAGTTCTTC	CASSLDPYNEQFF
TRBV28	-	TRBJ1-2	-	TGTGCCAGCAGTTTAGGCGGTGGCCGTCACTATGGCTACACCTTC	CASSLGGGRHYGYTF
TRBV5-6	-	TRBJ2-1	TRBD1	TGTGCCAGCAGCTTGTGGGACAGGATCAATGAGCAGTTCTTC	CASSLWDRINEQFF
TRBV12-3/TRBV12-4	-	TRBJ1-4	-	TGTGCCAGCAGCCCGGGGGGGGAAAAACTGTTTTTT	CASSPGGEKLFF
TRBV7-6	-	TRBJ1-3	TRBD1	TGTGCCAGCAGCCCTCTCCGGGACAGGGGATTGGCTGGAAACACCATATATTTT	CASSPLRDRGLAGNTIYF
TRBV19	-	TRBJ1-1	TRBD1	TGTGCCAGTAGTTGGGGACAGATAGGCCCCTCAGAAGCTTTCTTT	CASSWGQIGPSEAFF
TRBV27	-	TRBJ2-7	-	TGTGCCAGCAGTTTAGGCGGTCGTACCTACGAGCAGTACTTC	CASSLGGRTYEQYF
TRBV24-1	-	TRBJ1-6	-	TGTGCCACCAGTGCACGGGGTGGCAATTCACCCCTCCACTTT	CATSARGGNSPLHF
TRBV7-3	few	TRBJ1-5	-	TGTGCCAGCGATCGGGGGATTAGCAATCAGCCCCAGCATTTT	CASDRGISNQPQHF
TRBV6-1	-	TRBJ1-5	TRBD1	TGTGCCAGCAGTGAGGGAACAGGGGGCTTACAGCCCCAGCATTTT	CASSEGTGGLQPQHF
TRBV2	-	TRBJ2-6	-	TGTGCCAGCAGTCCACAGAGCTCTGGGGCCAACGTGCTGACTTTC	CASSPQSSGANVLTF
TRBV11-2	-	TRBJ2-3	-	TGTGCCAGCAGCTCGAGACTAGACATCGGCACAGATACGCAGTATTTT	CASSSRLDIGTDTQYF
TRBV18	-	TRBJ2-5	TRBD1	TGTGCCAGCTCACCACCCCTTCCAGGGGGCCAAGAGACCCAGTACTTC	CASSPPLPGGQETQYF
TRBV18	-	TRBJ2-3	-	TGTGCCAGCTCACCTCCCGGACAGACAGATACGCAGTATTTT	CASSPPGQTDTQYF
TRBV9	-	TRBJ2-5	TRBD1	TGTGCCAGCAGCGCTCATTCGACAGGGGGTCAAGAGACCCAGTACTTC	CASSAHSTGGQETQYF
TRBV21-1	-	TRBJ2-1	-	TGTGCCAGCAGCAAAGCTACTAGCGGGAGGCCCGGTGAGCAGTTCTTC	CASSKATSGRPGEQFF
TRBV29-1	-	TRBJ2-1	TRBD2	TGCAGCGTTGGGGGAAGCGGGACCTACAATGAGCAGTTCTTC	CSVGGSGTYNEQFF
TRBV25-1	-	TRBJ1-1	-	TGTGCCAGCAGTGAGACAGAGCTCATGAACACTGAAGCTTTCTTT	CASSETELMNTEAFF
TRBV27	-	TRBJ1-6	TRBD1	TGTGCCAGCAGTACCGGGACAGGTTTGATGACTAATTCACCCCTCCACTTT	CASSTGTGLMTNSPLHF
TRBV12-5	-	TRBJ2-3	TRBD2	TGTGCTAGTGGTTTGAAGCGGGGTAGCACAGATACGCAGTATTTT	CASGLKRGSTDTQYF
TRBV27	-	TRBJ2-3	TRBD2	TGTGCCAGCAGTTCGGGACTAGCGGGAGGGCCGGGCACAGATACGCAGTATTTT	CASSSGLAGGPGTDTQYF
TRBV28	-	TRBJ1-1	-	TGTGCCAGCAGTCCGCCTAGACAGATACTGAACACTGAAGCTTTCTTT	CASSPPRQILNTEAFF
TRBV28	once	TRBJ2-7	-	TGTGCCAGCAGTGCACCGTTTGGGGGGTCGTCCTACGAGCAGTACTTC	CASSAPFGGSSYEQYF
TRBV7-3	once	TRBJ2-1	-	TGTGCCAGCAGCCTAGCGGAGACAAACAGGGACCAGCAGTTCTTC	CASSLAETNRDQQFF
TRBV12-3/TRBV12-4	-	TRBJ2-1	-	TGTGCCAGCACCCCTGCGGACAATGAGCAGTTCTTC	CASTPADNEQFF
TRBV4-3	-	TRBJ2-1	TRBD1	TGCGCCAGCAGCCAAGTAGGGGGCGGGTCCTACAATGAGCAGTTCTTC	CASSQVGGGSYNEQFF